This is a list of T cell receptor beta chains from one sample in a study of metastatic and nonmetastatic thyroid tumors. TCRdb reanalyzed the PCR reads via MiXCR. Of over 30,000 clones listed, 18% are singletons. Sequencing used tumor tissue. The receptors stem from a female donor with papillary thyroid cancer or a benign thyroid nodule (not recorded which). Some clones in this sample may be carry-over from other donors' samples. The CDR3 runs from the conserved cysteine through the conserved F or W. The D gene is left open where the match is weak. Clone size is not always given. Where it is, it says once, few, many or a class for expanded clones.

J: TRBJ1-1
D: -
V: TRBV28
size: medium-sized
DNA: TGTGCCAGCAGCCAAACCCCTATCACTGAAGCTTTCTTT
CDR3: CASSQTPITEAFF

J: TRBJ2-2
D: -
V: TRBV7-8
size: many
DNA: TGTGCCAGCAGCGCCCGGGACGGCCCCTTGGAGCTGTTTTTT
CDR3: CASSARDGPLELFF

J: TRBJ2-7
D: TRBD2
V: TRBV18
size: many
DNA: TGTGCCAGCTCACCACGCCCTGGGCTAGCGGCCCCCTACGAGCAGTACTTC
CDR3: CASSPRPGLAAPYEQYF

J: TRBJ2-7
D: TRBD1
V: TRBV29-1
size: many
DNA: TGCAGCGTGACGCGGGACAGGGGAAGTTCAGGAAGGAGTGAGCAGTACTTC
CDR3: CSVTRDRGSSGRSEQYF

J: TRBJ2-1
D: TRBD2
V: TRBV5-1
size: many
DNA: TGCGCCAGCAGCTGGGGGACTAGCGGGAGGGAGGAATTCTTC
CDR3: CASSWGTSGREEFF

J: TRBJ1-6
D: -
V: TRBV5-1
size: many
DNA: TGCGCCAGCAGCTTGCTCGGGCTTAATTCACCCCTCCACTTT
CDR3: CASSLLGLNSPLHF

J: TRBJ1-2
D: -
V: TRBV9
size: many
DNA: TGTGCCAGCAGCCCGTCACCAGGGGTTGACTATGGCTACACCTTC
CDR3: CASSPSPGVDYGYTF

J: TRBJ2-1
D: -
V: TRBV7-3
size: many
DNA: TGTGCCAGCAGCTTAGGCGGCGGTAGGCTCTACAATGAGCAGTTCTTC
CDR3: CASSLGGGRLYNEQFF

J: TRBJ2-3
D: -
V: TRBV20-1
size: -
DNA: TGCAGTGCTAGAGTTGGAGCGGGCCGAATGGATACGCAGTATTTT
CDR3: CSARVGAGRMDTQYF

J: TRBJ2-1
D: TRBD1
V: TRBV6-5
size: few
DNA: TGTGCCAGCAGTTATAAGCTGCCGGGACAGTCCAAGGATGAGCAGTTCTTC
CDR3: CASSYKLPGQSKDEQFF

J: TRBJ2-7
D: -
V: TRBV30
size: few
DNA: TGTGCCTGGAGTGTAAAAGTTGGGGAGCAGTACTTC
CDR3: CAWSVKVGEQYF

J: TRBJ1-5
D: TRBD1
V: TRBV11-1
size: many
DNA: TGTGCCAGCAGCTTAGAGGGCGGGACAGGGTACGATCAGCCCCAGCATTTT
CDR3: CASSLEGGTGYDQPQHF

J: TRBJ2-5
D: -
V: TRBV6-1
size: many
DNA: TGTGCCAGCAGGATGCAGGCCCCAGAGACCCAGTACTTC
CDR3: CASRMQAPETQYF

J: TRBJ1-2
D: -
V: TRBV7-9
size: few
DNA: TGTGCCAGCAGCTTAGAAAGTACCGGCTACACCTTC
CDR3: CASSLESTGYTF

J: TRBJ1-1
D: -
V: TRBV29-1
size: many
DNA: TGCAGCGTTAGGGGGAGCTCAGTCACTGAAGCTTTCTTT
CDR3: CSVRGSSVTEAFF

J: TRBJ1-1
D: -
V: TRBV2
size: few
DNA: TGTGCCAGCAGTGAAAGGGGCGGTGGTACTGAAGCTTTCTTT
CDR3: CASSERGGGTEAFF

J: TRBJ2-7
D: TRBD1
V: TRBV6-1
size: few
DNA: TGTGCCAGCAGTGAATTCCTGCAGGGGGCTCGTTACGAGCAGTACTTC
CDR3: CASSEFLQGARYEQYF

J: TRBJ1-2
D: -
V: TRBV9
size: many
DNA: TGTGCCAGCAGCCCTAGCGTGGGGGCGAACTATGGCTACACCTTC
CDR3: CASSPSVGANYGYTF

J: TRBJ2-7
D: TRBD2
V: TRBV7-6
size: many
DNA: TGTGCCAGCAGCGCGGGACTAGCGGGGGGGGAGCAGTACTTC
CDR3: CASSAGLAGGEQYF

J: TRBJ2-7
D: -
V: TRBV10-3
size: -
DNA: TGTGCCATCAGTGATCGAGGGGAAAGATTTGGGGGAACCTCATACGAGCAGTACTTC
CDR3: CAISDRGERFGGTSYEQYF

J: TRBJ1-3
D: TRBD1
V: TRBV12-3/TRBV12-4
size: -
DNA: TGTGCCAGCAGCCATGTTGGACAGGGCTCACCTGGAAACACCATATATTTT
CDR3: CASSHVGQGSPGNTIYF

J: TRBJ1-1
D: -
V: TRBV15
size: many
DNA: TGTGCCACCAGCAGAGCGGGGTATAGAAACACTGAAGCTTTCTTT
CDR3: CATSRAGYRNTEAFF

J: TRBJ1-5
D: -
V: TRBV6-1
size: many
DNA: TGTGCCAGCTACTCCACAGGAAACACGAATCAGCCCCAGCATTTT
CDR3: CASYSTGNTNQPQHF

J: TRBJ2-3
D: TRBD2
V: TRBV24-1
size: many
DNA: TGTGCCACCAGTGACCACCAGCGGGGGGTTCGGCCAGATCCGCAGTATTTT
CDR3: CATSDHQRGVRPDPQYF

J: TRBJ2-1
D: TRBD2
V: TRBV11-2
size: -
DNA: TGTGCCAGCAGCCCACCAGCGGGGAGGGTTAATGAGCAGTTCTTC
CDR3: CASSPPAGRVNEQFF

J: TRBJ2-7
D: TRBD2
V: TRBV4-2
size: few
DNA: TGTGCCAGCAGCCAGTATTTATCTAGCGGGAGCTCCTACGAGCAGCACTTC
CDR3: CASSQYLSSGSSYEQHF

J: TRBJ1-1
D: -
V: TRBV5-6
size: many
DNA: TGTGCCAGCAGCTTGTCGCAGACTGAAGCTTTCTTT
CDR3: CASSLSQTEAFF

J: TRBJ2-6
D: -
V: TRBV5-6
size: -
DNA: TGTGCCAGCAGCTTGGAGGGTGTCGTTACATCAGCCGGGGCCAACGTCCCGACTTTC
CDR3: CASSLEGVVTSAGANVPTF

J: TRBJ2-7
D: TRBD1
V: TRBV7-9
size: many
DNA: TGTGCCAGCAGCCGGGACAGTTCCTACGAGCAGTACTTC
CDR3: CASSRDSSYEQYF

J: TRBJ1-1
D: TRBD1
V: TRBV11-2
size: many
DNA: TGTGCCAGCAGCTTAGGTCCAGGGGGAGCTTTCTTT
CDR3: CASSLGPGGAFF

J: TRBJ2-2
D: TRBD1
V: TRBV20-1
size: once
DNA: TGCAGTGCTTACAGGGGCCCCGGGGAGCTGTTTTTT
CDR3: CSAYRGPGELFF

J: TRBJ2-7
D: -
V: TRBV27
size: few
DNA: TGTGCCAGCAGTTTATCTTCCCGACAGGCCTACTCGGGTGAGCAGTACTTC
CDR3: CASSLSSRQAYSGEQYF

J: TRBJ2-5
D: TRBD2
V: TRBV20-1
size: -
DNA: TGCAGTGCTAAGGCGGGAGCCGGGGAGACCCAGTACTTC
CDR3: CSAKAGAGETQYF

J: TRBJ2-1
D: -
V: TRBV20-1
size: many
DNA: TGCAGTGCTAGAGGGCTAGCCTACAATGAGCAGTTCTTC
CDR3: CSARGLAYNEQFF

J: TRBJ2-1
D: TRBD2
V: TRBV2
size: -
DNA: TGTGCCAGCAGTGAATGGGACCTAGCTCGAGCGGGAGGGCCTGGTGATCAGTTCTTC
CDR3: CASSEWDLARAGGPGDQFF

J: TRBJ2-5
D: -
V: TRBV6-5
size: few
DNA: TGTGCCAGCAGTTCCCTCGGGGGCCGAGGGGAGACACAGTACTTC
CDR3: CASSSLGGRGETQYF

J: TRBJ2-7
D: -
V: TRBV28
size: -
DNA: TGTGCCAGCAGCCCGCGTTTGGGGGCGGGCTACGAGCAGTACTTC
CDR3: CASSPRLGAGYEQYF

J: TRBJ1-5
D: -
V: TRBV20-1
size: -
DNA: TGCAGTGCTAGAGAAAGAGAGGGGGGTCAGCCCCAGCATTTT
CDR3: CSAREREGGQPQHF

J: TRBJ2-1
D: TRBD1
V: TRBV20-1
size: many
DNA: TGCAGTGCTATTAAACAGGGGGCTTTCAATGAGCAGTTCTTC
CDR3: CSAIKQGAFNEQFF

J: TRBJ2-4
D: TRBD2
V: TRBV19
size: many
DNA: TGTGCCAGTAGTAGTAAGGGGACTAGCGGAGACCTAGCCAAAAACATTCAGTACTTC
CDR3: CASSSKGTSGDLAKNIQYF

J: TRBJ1-2
D: TRBD1
V: TRBV27
size: many
DNA: TGTGCCACCCTGGACAGGGTAAGGGGTGGCTACACCTTC
CDR3: CATLDRVRGGYTF

J: TRBJ1-3
D: -
V: TRBV7-9
size: many
DNA: TGTGCCAGCAGCTTAGTACCGGGGGGAAACACCATATATTTT
CDR3: CASSLVPGGNTIYF

J: TRBJ2-7
D: TRBD2
V: TRBV30
size: -
DNA: TGTGCCTGGAGTGTCCTAGCGGGAGTACACGAGCAGTACTTC
CDR3: CAWSVLAGVHEQYF

J: TRBJ2-5
D: -
V: TRBV5-1
size: many
DNA: TGCGCCAGCAGCTTGACAGAAGAGACCCAGTACTTC
CDR3: CASSLTEETQYF

J: TRBJ2-1
D: -
V: TRBV2
size: -
DNA: TGTGCCAGCAACGGTCAGGGGCTGTACAATGAGCAGTTCTTC
CDR3: CASNGQGLYNEQFF

J: TRBJ2-3
D: TRBD1
V: TRBV19
size: once
DNA: TGTGTCAGTAGTATTACGCACCGGTACAGGGGGCGCGTAGATACGCAGTATTTT
CDR3: CVSSITHRYRGRVDTQYF

J: TRBJ1-2
D: -
V: TRBV6-5
size: many
DNA: TGTGCCAGCAGTTACTCGGGGCCCGGCAACTATGGCTACACCTTC
CDR3: CASSYSGPGNYGYTF

J: TRBJ1-2
D: -
V: TRBV19
size: -
DNA: TGTGCCAGTAGTATTGGACGTGGACAGCCAGTCTGCTACACCTTC
CDR3: CASSIGRGQPVCYTF